This T cell receptor beta chain was sequenced during a study of blood T cell repertoires in COVID-19. Study-level background: The cDNA or gDNA used as material had been derived from T cells, B-cell-depleted T cells, or PBMCs.

Measured with immunoSEQ multiplex PCR; TCRdb has only the in-frame clones, and not every one. The repertoire holds some 200,000 clones, with around 86% as singletons. Germline loops: CDR1 MDHEN, CDR2 SYDVKM. This CDR3 contains 14 residues. V lost 6 bases to trimming and J lost 1 base, with 10 bases between them. The specimen sequenced was peripheral blood. The chain has TRBV28 and TRBJ1-5; D remains ambiguous. The TCR was taken from a man in his 70s with acute or convalescent COVID-19. The CDR3 nucleotides are TGTGCCAGCAGCTCCGACACCAGCAATCAGCCCCAGCATTTT. Its translation is CASSSDTSNQPQHF.